What follows are 9 T cell receptor beta chains derived from one specimen sequenced in a study of cytomegalovirus exposure and HLA in healthy donors. Profiled with immunoSEQ multiplex PCR; TCRdb holds only in-frame clones, not every one. The sample holds tens of thousands of clones; about 94% are singletons and the top ten take about 5%. Sequencing used PBMCs. Source of these receptors: a man aged 18-30 years in good health and CMV-seronegative.

This clone was recorded once. The chain joins TRBV18 to TRBJ1-4; 7 bases agree with TRBD1. This CDR3 is built from 15 residues. Trimming removed 3 bases from V and 5 bases from J; junction bases left unmatched: 6. The V gene's germline CDR1 is KGHSH and CDR2 LQKENI. The CDR3 region has the DNA TGTGCCAGCTCACCGAAACAGGGGAACAATGAAAAACTGTTTTTT. This gives the protein CASSPKQGNNEKLFF.

In this sample, this clone turned up a few times. The chain has TRBV6-1 and TRBJ1-1; a weak D match, TRBD1 (6 bases). Trimming took 10 bases from V and 0 from J, leaving 12 bases between them. CDR3 length: 13 residues. Germline V gene data show CDR1 as MNHNS and CDR2 as SASEGT. CDR3 protein: CATKGGLNTEAFF. The CDR3 nucleotides are TGTGCCACCAAGGGGGGGTTGAACACTGAAGCTTTCTTT.

This clone was observed a single time. This rearrangement joins TRBV5-4 to TRBJ2-3; TRBD2 agrees at 9 bases. Germline-derived CDR1 and CDR2 are SGHNT and YYREEE (reference sequence). This CDR3 has 16 residues. V trimming: 4 bases; J trimming: 3 bases; junction bases outside the gene matches: 9. The CDR3 DNA reads TGTGCCAGCAGCATAGGACTAGCGAGAATAACAGATACGCAGTATTTT. Translating it yields CASSIGLARITDTQYF.

The genes are TRBV5-5 and TRBJ2-3; no firm D call. Germline CDR1 is SGHKS and CDR2 is YYEKEE (reference sequence). The CDR3 has 13 amino acids. V was clipped by 0 bases and J by 5 bases, with 7 bases between them. CDR3 protein: CASSLVGLDTQYF. CDR3 nucleotide sequence: TGTGCCAGCAGCTTGGTTGGCTTAGATACGCAGTATTTT.

The chain carries TRBV5-6 and TRBJ2-1; D unclear. Trimming took 4 bases from V and 4 from J, leaving 12 bases between them. CDR3 length: 14 residues. Germline assignment: CDR1 SGHDT and CDR2 YYEEEE. The CDR3 is CASSRLEKYNEQFF. In nucleotides, the CDR3 is TGTGCCAGCAGCCGCCTAGAGAAATACAATGAGCAGTTCTTC.

This clone was recorded once. The chain links TRBV28 to TRBJ1-4; 7 bases are shared with TRBD1. Trimming removed 6 bases from V and 8 bases from J; junction bases left unmatched: 12. The CDR3 length is 15 residues. The germline V gene has CDR1 MDHEN and CDR2 SYDVKM. The CDR3 DNA sequence: TGTGCCAGCAGCCGCGTCGACAGGGTTTCAGAAAAACTGTTTTTT. Encoded protein: CASSRVDRVSEKLFF.

This clone appeared once. This rearrangement joins TRBV29-1 to TRBJ1-2; TRBD1 matches 7 bases. Germline loops: CDR1 SQVTM, CDR2 ANQGSEA. The CDR3 is made up of 12 amino acids. V lost 7 bases, J lost 1 base, and 3 bases stayed unmatched. The CDR3 DNA follows: TGCAGCGCTCAGGGGGGTAACTATGGCTACACCTTC. Translation gives CSAQGGNYGYTF.

The chain joins TRBV14 to TRBJ1-2; TRBD1 agrees at 8 bases. The CDR3 has 13 residues. In germline, CDR1 is SGHDN, CDR2 FVKESK. The ends lost 4 bases at V and 4 bases at J; junction bases unmatched: 2. This CDR3 is CASSRQGLYGYTF. In nucleotides, the CDR3 is TGTGCCAGCAGCCGACAGGGGCTCTATGGCTACACCTTC.

The chain carries TRBV4-2 and TRBJ2-7, with D perhaps TRBD2 (5 bases). CDR1 is LGHNA, CDR2 YNFKEQ, per germline. The ends were cut back, 1 base at V and 0 bases at J, with 7 bases in the middle. This CDR3 has 14 residues. The CDR3 reads CASSQGGSSYEQYF. CDR3 DNA sequence: TGTGCCAGCAGCCAAGGTGGGAGCTCCTACGAGCAGTACTTC.